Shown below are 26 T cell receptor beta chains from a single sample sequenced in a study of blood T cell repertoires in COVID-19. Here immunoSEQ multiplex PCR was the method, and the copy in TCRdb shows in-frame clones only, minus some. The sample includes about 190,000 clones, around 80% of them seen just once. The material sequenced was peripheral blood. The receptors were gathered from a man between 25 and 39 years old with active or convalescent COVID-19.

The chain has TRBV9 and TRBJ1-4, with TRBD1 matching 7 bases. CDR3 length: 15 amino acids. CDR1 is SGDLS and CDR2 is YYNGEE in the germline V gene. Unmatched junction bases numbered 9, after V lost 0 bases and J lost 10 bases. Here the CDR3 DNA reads TGTGCCAGCAGCGTAGGAGGGGGCGAGGGTGGAAAACTGTTTTTT. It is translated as CASSVGGGEGGKLFF.

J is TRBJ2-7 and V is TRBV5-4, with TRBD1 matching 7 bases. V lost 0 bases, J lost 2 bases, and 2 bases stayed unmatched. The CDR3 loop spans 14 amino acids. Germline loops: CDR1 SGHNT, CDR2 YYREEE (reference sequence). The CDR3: CASSLGGQPYEQYF. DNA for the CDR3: TGTGCCAGCAGCTTGGGGGGACAGCCCTACGAGCAGTACTTC.

The CDR3 region is CASSEGQGNTEAFF. The CDR3 DNA reads as TGTGCCAGCAGCGAAGGACAGGGGAACACTGAAGCTTTCTTT. The J gene is TRBJ1-1, the V gene TRBV11-2; TRBD1 matches at 8 bases. The length of the CDR3 is 14 residues. The trim removed 5 bases at V and 1 base at J, leaving 3 bases unmatched. CDR1 is SGHAT, CDR2 FQNNGV, per germline.

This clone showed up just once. The CDR3 loop is CASSLELSSGNTIYF. The CDR3 region has the DNA TGTGCCAGCAGCCTGGAGTTGAGCTCTGGAAACACCATATATTTT. The chain has TRBV5-5 and TRBJ1-3; D not resolved. Deletions cut 4 bases from V and 0 bases from J, with 11 bases between. The CDR3 contains 15 residues. CDR1 is SGHKS and CDR2 is YYEKEE in the germline V gene (reference sequence).

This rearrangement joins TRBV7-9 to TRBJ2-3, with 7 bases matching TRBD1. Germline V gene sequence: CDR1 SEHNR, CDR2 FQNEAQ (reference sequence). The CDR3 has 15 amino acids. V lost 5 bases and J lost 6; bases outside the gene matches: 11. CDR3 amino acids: CASSPRGQIGDTQYF. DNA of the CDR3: TGTGCCAGCAGCCCCCGGGGACAGATAGGGGATACGCAGTATTTT.

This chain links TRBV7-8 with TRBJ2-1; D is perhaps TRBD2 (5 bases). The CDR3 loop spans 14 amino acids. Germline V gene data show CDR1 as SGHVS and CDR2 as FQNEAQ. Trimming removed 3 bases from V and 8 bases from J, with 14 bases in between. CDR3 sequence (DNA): TGTGCCAGCAGCTTTCGCCTAGCCGTGGATGAGCAGTTCTTC. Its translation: CASSFRLAVDEQFF. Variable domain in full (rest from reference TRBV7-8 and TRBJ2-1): GAGVSQSPRYKVAKRGQDVALRCDPISGHVSLFWYQQALGQGPEFLTYFQNEAQLDKSGLPSDRFFAERPEGSVSTLKIQRTQQEDSAVYLCASSFRLAVDEQFFGPGTRLTVL.

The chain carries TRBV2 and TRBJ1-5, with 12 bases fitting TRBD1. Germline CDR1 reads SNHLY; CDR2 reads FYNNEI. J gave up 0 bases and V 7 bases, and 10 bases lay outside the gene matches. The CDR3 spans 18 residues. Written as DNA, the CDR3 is TGTGCCAGCATCGAAGGGACAGGGGGCTTCTTTAGCAATCAGCCCCAGCATTTT. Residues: CASIEGTGGFFSNQPQHF.

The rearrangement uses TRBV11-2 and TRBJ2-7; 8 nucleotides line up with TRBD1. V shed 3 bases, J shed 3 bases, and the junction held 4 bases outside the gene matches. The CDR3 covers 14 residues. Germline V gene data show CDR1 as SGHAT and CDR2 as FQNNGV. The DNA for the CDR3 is TGTGCCAGCAGCTTCGGGACAGGCAACTACGAGCAGTACGTC. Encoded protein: CASSFGTGNYEQYV.

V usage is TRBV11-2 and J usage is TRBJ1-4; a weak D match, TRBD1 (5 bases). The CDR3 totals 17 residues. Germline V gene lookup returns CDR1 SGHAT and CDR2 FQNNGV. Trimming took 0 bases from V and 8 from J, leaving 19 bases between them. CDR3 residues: CASSLDPRDSFKEKLFF. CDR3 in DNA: TGTGCCAGCAGCTTAGATCCGCGGGACTCTTTTAAAGAAAAACTGTTTTTT.

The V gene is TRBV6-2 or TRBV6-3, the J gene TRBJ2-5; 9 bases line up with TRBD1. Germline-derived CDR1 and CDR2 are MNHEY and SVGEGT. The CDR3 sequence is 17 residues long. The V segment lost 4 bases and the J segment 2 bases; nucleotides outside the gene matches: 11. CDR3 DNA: TGTGCCAGCAGTTCGCCGCGACAGGGGGGTTGGCAAGAGACCCAGTACTTC. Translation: CASSSPRQGGWQETQYF.

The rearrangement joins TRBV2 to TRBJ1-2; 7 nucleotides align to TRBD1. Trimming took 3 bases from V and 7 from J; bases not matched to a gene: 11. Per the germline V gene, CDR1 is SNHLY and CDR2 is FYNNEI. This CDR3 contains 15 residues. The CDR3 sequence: CASSDLAGGAVGYTF. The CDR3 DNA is TGTGCCAGCAGTGACTTGGCAGGGGGAGCGGTTGGCTACACCTTC.

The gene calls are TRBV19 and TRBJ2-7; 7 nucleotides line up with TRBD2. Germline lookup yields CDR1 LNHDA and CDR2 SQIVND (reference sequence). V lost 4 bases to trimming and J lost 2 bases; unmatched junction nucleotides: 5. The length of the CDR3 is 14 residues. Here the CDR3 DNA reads TGTGCCAGTAGTAAGCTAGCGGTCACCTACGAGCAGTACTTC. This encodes CASSKLAVTYEQYF.

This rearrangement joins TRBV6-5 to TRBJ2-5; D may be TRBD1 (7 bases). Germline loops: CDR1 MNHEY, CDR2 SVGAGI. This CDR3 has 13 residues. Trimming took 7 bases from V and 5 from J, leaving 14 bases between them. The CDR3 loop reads CASTGGPAETQYF. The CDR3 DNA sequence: TGTGCCAGCACAGGGGGGCCGGCGGAGACCCAGTACTTC.

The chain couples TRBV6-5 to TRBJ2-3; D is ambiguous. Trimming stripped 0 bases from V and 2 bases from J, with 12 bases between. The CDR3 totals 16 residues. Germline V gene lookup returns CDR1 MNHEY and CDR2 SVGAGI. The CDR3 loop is CASSYSPLQNTDTQYF. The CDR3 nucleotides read TGTGCCAGCAGTTACTCGCCGCTACAGAACACAGATACGCAGTATTTT.

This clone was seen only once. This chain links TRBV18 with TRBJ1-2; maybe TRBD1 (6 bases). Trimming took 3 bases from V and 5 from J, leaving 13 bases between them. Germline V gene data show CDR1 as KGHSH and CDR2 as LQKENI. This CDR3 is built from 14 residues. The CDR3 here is CASSPGGARYGYTF. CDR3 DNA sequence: TGTGCCAGCTCACCGGGGGGGGCGCGTTATGGCTACACCTTC.

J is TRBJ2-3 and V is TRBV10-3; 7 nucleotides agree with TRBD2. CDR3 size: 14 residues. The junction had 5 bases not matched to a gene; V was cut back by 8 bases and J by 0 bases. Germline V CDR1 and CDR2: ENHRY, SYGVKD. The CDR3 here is CAISSGASTDTQYF. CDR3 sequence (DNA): TGTGCCATCTCTAGCGGAGCTAGCACAGATACGCAGTATTTT.

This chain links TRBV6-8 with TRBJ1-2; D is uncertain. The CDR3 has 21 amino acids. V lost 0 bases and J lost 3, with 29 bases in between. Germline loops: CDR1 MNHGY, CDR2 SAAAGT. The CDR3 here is CASSYSAPLYSGGPGYYGYTF. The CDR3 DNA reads TGTGCCAGCAGTTACTCAGCCCCTCTCTATTCCGGAGGACCGGGATACTATGGCTACACCTTC.

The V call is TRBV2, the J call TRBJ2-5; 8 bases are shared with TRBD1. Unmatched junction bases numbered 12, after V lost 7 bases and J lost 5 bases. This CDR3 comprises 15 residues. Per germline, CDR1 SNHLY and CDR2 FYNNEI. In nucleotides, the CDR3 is TGTGCCAGCACTAACAGGGGGGCGATGTACGAGACCCAGTACTTC. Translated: CASTNRGAMYETQYF. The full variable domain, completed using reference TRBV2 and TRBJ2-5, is EPEVTQTPSHQVTQMGQEVILRCVPISNHLYFYWYRQILGQKVEFLVSFYNNEISEKSEIFDDQFSVERPDGSNFTLKIRSTKLEDSAMYFCASTNRGAMYETQYFGPGTRLLVL.

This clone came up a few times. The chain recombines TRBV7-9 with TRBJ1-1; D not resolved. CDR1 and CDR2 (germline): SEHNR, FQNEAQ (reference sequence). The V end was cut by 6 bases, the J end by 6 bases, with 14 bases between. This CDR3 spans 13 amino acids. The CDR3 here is CASRGFGEAEAFF. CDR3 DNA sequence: TGTGCCAGCAGAGGTTTCGGGGAGGCTGAAGCTTTCTTT. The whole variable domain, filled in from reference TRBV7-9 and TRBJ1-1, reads DTGVSQNPRHKITKRGQNVTFRCDPISEHNRLYWYRQTLGQGPEFLTYFQNEAQLEKSRLLSDRFSAERPKGSFSTLEIQRTEQGDSAMYLCASRGFGEAEAFFGQGTRLTVV.

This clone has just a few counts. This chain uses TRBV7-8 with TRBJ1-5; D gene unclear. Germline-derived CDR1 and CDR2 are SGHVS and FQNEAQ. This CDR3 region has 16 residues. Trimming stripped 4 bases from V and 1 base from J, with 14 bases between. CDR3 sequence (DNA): TGTGCCAGCAGCTCAACGAGCCGCAACAGCAATCAGCCCCAGCATTTT. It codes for CASSSTSRNSNQPQHF.

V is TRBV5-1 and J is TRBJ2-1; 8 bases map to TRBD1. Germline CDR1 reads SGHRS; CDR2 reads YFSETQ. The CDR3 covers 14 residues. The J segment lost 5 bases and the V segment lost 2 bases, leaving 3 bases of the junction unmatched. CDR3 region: CASSFKTGDNEQFF. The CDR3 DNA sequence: TGCGCCAGCAGCTTCAAGACAGGGGACAATGAGCAGTTCTTC.

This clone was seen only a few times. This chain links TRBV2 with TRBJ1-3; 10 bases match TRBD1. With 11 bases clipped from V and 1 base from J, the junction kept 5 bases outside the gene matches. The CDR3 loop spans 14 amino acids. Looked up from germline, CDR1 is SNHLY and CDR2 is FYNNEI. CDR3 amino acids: CAGDRGRSGNTIYF. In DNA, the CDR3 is TGTGCCGGAGACAGGGGGCGTTCTGGAAACACCATATATTTT.

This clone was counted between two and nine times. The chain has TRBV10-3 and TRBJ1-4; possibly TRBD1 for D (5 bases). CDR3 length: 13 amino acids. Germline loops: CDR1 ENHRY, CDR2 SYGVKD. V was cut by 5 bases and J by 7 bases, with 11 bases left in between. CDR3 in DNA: TGTGCCATCAGTACCAGGGTTGGTGAAAAACTGTTTTTT. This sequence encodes CAISTRVGEKLFF.

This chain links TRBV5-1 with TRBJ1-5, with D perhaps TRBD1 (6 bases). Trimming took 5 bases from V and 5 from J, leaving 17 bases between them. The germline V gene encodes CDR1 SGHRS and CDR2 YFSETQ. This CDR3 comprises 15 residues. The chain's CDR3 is CASRPTPGVDQPQHF. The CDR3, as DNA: TGCGCCAGCAGACCGACCCCAGGGGTGGATCAGCCCCAGCATTTT.

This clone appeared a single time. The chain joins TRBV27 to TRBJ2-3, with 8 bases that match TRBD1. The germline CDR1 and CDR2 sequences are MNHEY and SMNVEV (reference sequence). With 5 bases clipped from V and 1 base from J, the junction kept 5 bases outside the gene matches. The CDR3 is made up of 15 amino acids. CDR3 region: CASSARQGRTDTQYF. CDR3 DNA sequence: TGTGCCAGCAGTGCGCGACAGGGGCGCACAGATACGCAGTATTTT.

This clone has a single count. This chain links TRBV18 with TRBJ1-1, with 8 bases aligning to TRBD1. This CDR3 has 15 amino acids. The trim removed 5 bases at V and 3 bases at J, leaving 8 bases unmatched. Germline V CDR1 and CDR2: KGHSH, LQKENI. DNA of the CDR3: TGTGCCAGCTCAACCGGACAGGGCTCGTACACTGAAGCTTTCTTT. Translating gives CASSTGQGSYTEAFF.